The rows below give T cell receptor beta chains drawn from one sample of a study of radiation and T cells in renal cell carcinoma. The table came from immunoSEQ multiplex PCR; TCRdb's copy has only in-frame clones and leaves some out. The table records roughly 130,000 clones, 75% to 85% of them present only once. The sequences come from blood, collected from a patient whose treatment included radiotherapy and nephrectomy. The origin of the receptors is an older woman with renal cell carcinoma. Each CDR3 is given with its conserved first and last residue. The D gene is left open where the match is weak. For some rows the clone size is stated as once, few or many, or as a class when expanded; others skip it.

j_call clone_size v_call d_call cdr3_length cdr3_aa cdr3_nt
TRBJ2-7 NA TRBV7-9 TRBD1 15 CASSLSAGGLYEQYF TGTGCCAGCAGCTTATCTGCAGGGGGCTTGTACGAGCAGTACTTC
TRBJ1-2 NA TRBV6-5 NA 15 CASSSAGTANYGYTF TGTGCCAGCAGTTCCGCCGGGACGGCTAACTATGGCTACACCTTC
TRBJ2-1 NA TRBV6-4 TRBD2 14 CASRRLAGGNEQFF TGTGCCAGCCGGAGACTAGCGGGAGGCAATGAGCAGTTCTTC
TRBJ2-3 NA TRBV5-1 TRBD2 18 CASSLNPAVAGATDTQYF TGCGCCAGCAGCTTGAACCCCGCGGTAGCGGGGGCCACAGATACGCAGTATTTT
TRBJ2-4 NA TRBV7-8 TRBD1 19 CASSPRPGTVLLAKNIQYF TGTGCCAGCAGCCCACGTCCCGGGACAGTCCTTCTAGCCAAAAACATTCAGTACTTC
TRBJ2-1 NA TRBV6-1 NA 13 CASSDGAYNEQFF TGTGCCAGCAGTGACGGGGCTTACAATGAGCAGTTCTTC
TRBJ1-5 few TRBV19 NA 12 CASSIGGQPQHF TGTGCCAGTAGTATCGGCGGGCAGCCCCAGCATTTT
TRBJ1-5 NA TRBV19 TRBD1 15 CASTPPGQGYQPQHF TGTGCCAGTACCCCACCGGGACAGGGGTATCAGCCCCAGCATTTT
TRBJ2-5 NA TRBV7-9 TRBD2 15 CASSAYGTSQETQYF TGTGCCAGCAGCGCGTACGGGACTAGCCAAGAGACCCAGTACTTC
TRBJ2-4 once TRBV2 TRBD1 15 CASSNLNYRGNIQYF TGTGCCAGCAGCAACCTAAACTACAGGGGAAACATTCAGTACTTC
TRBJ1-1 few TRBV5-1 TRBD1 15 CASSYLLGTGNEAFF TGCGCCAGCAGCTACCTATTGGGGACAGGGAATGAAGCTTTCTTT
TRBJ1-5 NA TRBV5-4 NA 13 CASSSAPNQPQHF TGTGCCAGCAGCTCGGCTCCCAATCAGCCCCAGCATTTT
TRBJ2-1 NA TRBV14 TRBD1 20 CASSQEGRFGIGQGMNEQFF TGTGCCAGCAGCCAAGAGGGTCGTTTCGGAATTGGACAGGGGATGAATGAGCAGTTCTTC
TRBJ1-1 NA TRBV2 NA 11 CASSPPGNAFF TGTGCCAGCAGTCCCCCGGGTAACGCTTTCTTT
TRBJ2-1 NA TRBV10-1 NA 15 CASSGGVSRWDEQFF TGCGCCAGCAGTGGAGGGGTCTCCCGCTGGGATGAGCAGTTCTTC
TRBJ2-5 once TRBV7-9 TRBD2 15 CASSYIAGHQETQYF TGTGCCAGCAGTTATATAGCGGGGCACCAAGAGACCCAGTACTTC
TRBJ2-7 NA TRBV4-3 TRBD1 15 CASSQDSGRGYEQYF TGCGCCAGCAGCCAAGATAGTGGCAGGGGGTACGAGCAGTACTTC
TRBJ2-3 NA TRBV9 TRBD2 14 CASGLAGGGDTQYF TGTGCCAGCGGCCTAGCGGGTGGGGGGGATACGCAGTATTTT
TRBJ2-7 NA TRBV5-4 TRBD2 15 CASSPRTSGAYEQYF TGTGCCAGCAGCCCACGGACTAGCGGGGCCTACGAGCAGTACTTC
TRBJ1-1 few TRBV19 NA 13 CASSIRGSLEAFF TGTGCCAGTAGTATCAGGGGCAGTCTTGAAGCTTTCTTT
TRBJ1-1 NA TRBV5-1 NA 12 CASSSSATEAFF TGCGCCAGCAGCTCCAGTGCCACTGAAGCTTTCTTT
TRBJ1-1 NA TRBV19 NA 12 CASRDSLTEAFF TGTGCCAGTAGAGACAGTCTCACTGAAGCTTTCTTT
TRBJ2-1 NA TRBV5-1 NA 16 CASSPLQGGTYNEQFF TGCGCCAGCAGCCCACTACAGGGAGGGACCTACAATGAGCAGTTCTTC
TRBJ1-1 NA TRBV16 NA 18 CASSPSQGRTGANTEAFF TGTGCCAGCAGCCCAAGCCAGGGGCGGACGGGGGCGAACACTGAAGCTTTCTTT
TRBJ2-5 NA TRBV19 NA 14 CASSIVGGQETQYF TGTGCCAGTAGTATCGTAGGGGGGCAAGAGACCCAGTACTTC
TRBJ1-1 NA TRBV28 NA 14 CASTSGGGNTEAFF TGTGCCAGCACCTCCGGCGGGGGTAACACTGAAGCTTTCTTT
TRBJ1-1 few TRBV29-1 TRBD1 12 CSVAQGETEAFF TGCAGCGTTGCCCAGGGGGAGACTGAAGCTTTCTTT
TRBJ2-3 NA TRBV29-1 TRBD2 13 CSVGTSGADTQYF TGCAGCGTTGGGACTAGCGGGGCAGATACGCAGTATTTT
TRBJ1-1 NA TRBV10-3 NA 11 CASRRGTEAFF TGTGCCAGCAGACGGGGCACTGAAGCTTTCTTT
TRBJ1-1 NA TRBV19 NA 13 CASTYSRNTEAFF TGTGCCAGTACGTACAGCCGAAACACTGAAGCTTTCTTT
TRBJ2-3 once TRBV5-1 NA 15 CASSLEASSTDTQYF TGCGCCAGCAGCTTGGAGGCCTCTAGCACAGATACGCAGTATTTT
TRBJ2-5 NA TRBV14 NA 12 CASSQEGLLQYF TGTGCCAGCAGCCAAGAAGGGTTATTGCAGTACTTC
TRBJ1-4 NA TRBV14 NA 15 CASSPWGVQGEKLFF TGTGCCAGCAGCCCATGGGGAGTTCAAGGAGAAAAACTGTTTTTT
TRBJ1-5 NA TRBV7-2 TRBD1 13 CASSSQGNQPQHF TGTGCCAGCAGTTCACAGGGGAACCAGCCCCAGCATTTT
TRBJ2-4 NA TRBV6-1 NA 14 CASSSTGTKNIQYF TGTGCCAGCTCCTCGACAGGGACTAAAAACATTCAGTACTTC
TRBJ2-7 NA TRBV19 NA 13 CASSIRLGYEQYF TGTGCCAGTAGTATAAGATTGGGCTACGAGCAGTACTTC
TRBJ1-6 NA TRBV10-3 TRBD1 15 CAHQKGAPQNSPLHF TGTGCCCACCAGAAGGGGGCGCCCCAAAATTCACCCCTCCACTTT
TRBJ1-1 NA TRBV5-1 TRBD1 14 CASSTGQGYTEAFF TGCGCCAGCAGCACAGGACAGGGATACACTGAAGCTTTCTTT
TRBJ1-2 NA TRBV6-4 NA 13 CASSDSGTGQRTF TGTGCCAGCAGTGACTCGGGTACAGGGCAGAGGACCTTC
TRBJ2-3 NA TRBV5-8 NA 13 CASSRDSTDTQYF TGTGCCAGCAGCCGGGACAGCACAGATACGCAGTATTTT
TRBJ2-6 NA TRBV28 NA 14 CASTITTGANVLTF TGTGCCAGCACTATTACAACTGGGGCCAACGTCCTGACTTTC
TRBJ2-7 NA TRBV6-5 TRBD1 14 CASTDRDREWEQYF TGTGCCAGCACGGACCGGGACAGGGAGTGGGAGCAGTACTTC
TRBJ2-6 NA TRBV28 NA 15 CASTTTYSGANVLTF TGTGCCAGCACTACTACTTACTCTGGGGCCAACGTCCTGACTTTC
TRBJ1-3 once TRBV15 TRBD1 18 CATSRDRDRVKGGNTIYF TGTGCCACCAGCAGAGATCGGGACAGGGTTAAGGGTGGAAACACCATATATTTT
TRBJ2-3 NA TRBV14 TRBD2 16 CASSHYRGGHPDTQYF TGTGCCAGCAGCCATTACCGGGGGGGCCATCCAGATACGCAGTATTTT
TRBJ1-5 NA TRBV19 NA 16 CASSTPGPDSDQPQHF TGTGCCAGTAGTACCCCAGGACCGGATTCTGATCAGCCCCAGCATTTT
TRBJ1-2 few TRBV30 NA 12 CAWTGQNYGYTF TGTGCCTGGACAGGACAGAACTATGGCTACACCTTC
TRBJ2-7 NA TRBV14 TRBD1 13 CASSSDRTYEQYF TGTGCCAGCAGCTCGGACAGGACCTACGAGCAGTACTTC
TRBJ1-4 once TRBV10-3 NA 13 CAISGNKGEKLFF TGTGCCATCAGTGGGAACAAGGGGGAGAAACTGTTTTTT
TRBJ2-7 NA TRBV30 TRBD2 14 CAWAPLAGGYEQYF TGTGCCTGGGCCCCACTAGCGGGAGGGTACGAGCAGTACTTC
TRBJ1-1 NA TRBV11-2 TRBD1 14 CASSLGQRNTEAFF TGTGCCAGCAGCTTGGGACAGAGGAACACTGAAGCTTTCTTT